Below, 27 T cell receptor beta chains from the same sample are listed, as sequenced in a study of technical replicates of blood from four donors. The protocol was immunoSEQ multiplex PCR, while the TCRdb copy is restricted to in-frame clones and leaves out a portion. The data hold about 81,000 clones, with 90% to 97% observed a single time. Source material: T cells isolated from PBMCs. The receptors derive from a human donor in good health.

This clone was seen more than once but under ten times. The CDR3 region has the DNA TGTGCCAGCAGTTACGAGGGGGGGACTGAAGCTTTCTTT. Its translation: CASSYEGGTEAFF. V usage is TRBV6-5 and J usage is TRBJ1-1, with TRBD1 as a possible D gene (6 bases). Trimming took off 2 bases at V and 5 bases at J, with 9 bases between the two ends. Germline loops: CDR1 MNHEY, CDR2 SVGAGI. CDR3 length: 13 amino acids.

V gene TRBV5-1 combines with J gene TRBJ2-7; 7 positions agree with TRBD2. Germline assignment: CDR1 SGHRS and CDR2 YFSETQ. CDR3 size: 15 residues. V was clipped by 3 bases and J by 0 bases; unmatched bases: 6. The CDR3 loop reads CASSSGTISSYEQYF. CDR3 nucleotides: TGCGCCAGCAGCTCCGGGACTATCTCCTCCTACGAGCAGTACTTC.

This rearrangement joins TRBV11-3 to TRBJ1-1; a possible D gene is TRBD1 (6 bases). V was clipped by 3 bases and J by 8 bases, with 16 bases between them. This CDR3 has 14 amino acids. Per germline, CDR1 SGHNT and CDR2 YENEEA. The CDR3 DNA reads TGTGCCAGCAGCTTCTCAGGGTCGGGGACAGAAGCTTTCTTT. Its translation: CASSFSGSGTEAFF. The full variable domain, with the rest looked up from reference TRBV11-3 and TRBJ1-1, is EAGVVQSPRYKIIEKKQPVAFWCNPISGHNTLYWYLQNLGQGPELLIRYENEEAVDDSQLPKDRFSAERLKGVDSTLKIQPAELGDSAVYLCASSFSGSGTEAFFGQGTRLTVV.

The rearrangement joins TRBV6-5 to TRBJ1-2; tentatively, D is TRBD1 (5 bases). Germline CDR1 is MNHEY and CDR2 is SVGAGI. CDR3 length: 14 amino acids. The V end was cut by 1 base, the J end by 4 bases, with 10 bases between. As DNA, the CDR3 is TGTGCCAGCAGTTACTACCAGGGAATCTATGGCTACACCTTC. Residues: CASSYYQGIYGYTF.

J is TRBJ1-2 and V is TRBV18; perhaps TRBD1 as D (6 bases). The V end was cut by 4 bases, the J end by 4 bases, with 16 bases between. This CDR3 region has 15 residues. Germline CDR1 reads KGHSH; CDR2 reads LQKENI. The CDR3 loop reads CASSLEGGLRYGYTF. CDR3 sequence (DNA): TGTGCCAGCTCACTCGAGGGGGGGCTGCGCTATGGCTACACCTTC. The whole variable domain, remainder taken from reference TRBV18 and TRBJ1-2, is NAGVMQNPRHLVRRRGQEARLRCSPMKGHSHVYWYRQLPEEGLKFMVYLQKENIIDESGMPKERFSAEFPKEGPSILRIQQVVRGDSAAYFCASSLEGGLRYGYTFGSGTRLTVV.

This chain connects TRBV5-4 to TRBJ2-2; 11 bases are shared with TRBD1. The J segment lost 6 bases and the V segment lost 0 bases, leaving 4 bases of the junction unmatched. From germline, CDR1 is SGHNT and CDR2 YYREEE (reference sequence). CDR3 length: 16 amino acids. The CDR3 DNA follows: TGTGCCAGCAGCTTGGCAGGGACAGGGGGTGCCGGGGAGCTGTTTTTT. Its protein product is CASSLAGTGGAGELFF.

This sequence joins TRBV7-9 and TRBJ2-7; D call uncertain. The V and J ends lost 5 bases and 6 bases respectively, with 11 bases between them. Germline loops: CDR1 SEHNR, CDR2 FQNEAQ (reference sequence). The CDR3 is made up of 12 amino acids. In DNA, the CDR3 is TGTGCCAGCAGCCCTACCGCTCCCGAGCAGTACTTC. Translation gives CASSPTAPEQYF.

The chain joins TRBV9 to TRBJ1-3; the match to TRBD1 covers 7 bases. The CDR3 has 17 residues. V trimming: 0 bases; J trimming: 2 bases; junction bases outside the gene matches: 8. The germline V gene has CDR1 SGDLS and CDR2 YYNGEE. CDR3 DNA: TGTGCCAGCAGCGTAGCCCCGGGACAGCCCGCTGGAAACACCATATATTTT. It codes for CASSVAPGQPAGNTIYF.

This sequence joins TRBV5-4 and TRBJ2-7; D may be TRBD1 (6 bases). Germline V CDR1 and CDR2: SGHNT, YYREEE (reference sequence). The length of the CDR3 is 17 residues. Trimming removed 4 bases at V and 4 bases at J, with 24 bases between. The CDR3 DNA follows: TGTGCCAGCAGCCCCAATCTACAGGGTAAAGACAAGTACGAGCAGTACTTC. This codes for CASSPNLQGKDKYEQYF.

The V gene is TRBV2, the J gene TRBJ2-1; TRBD1 agrees at 7 bases. J lost 8 bases, V lost 6 bases, and 7 bases had no gene match. CDR3 size: 13 residues. CDR1 is SNHLY, CDR2 FYNNEI, per germline. CDR3 nucleotides: TGTGCCAGCAGGAGACAGGGTGGCGATGAGCAGTTCTTC. Protein sequence: CASRRQGGDEQFF.

The rearrangement links TRBV29-1 to TRBJ1-2; 7 bases line up with TRBD1. Germline CDR1 is SQVTM and CDR2 is ANQGSEA. This CDR3 contains 12 residues. V was pared by 4 bases and J by 6 bases, with 5 bases of the junction left unmatched. CDR3: CSVVTGLNGYTF. The CDR3 DNA reads as TGCAGCGTTGTGACAGGGCTGAATGGCTACACCTTC.

The gene calls are TRBV29-1 and TRBJ1-1, with unresolved D. V lost 4 bases and J lost 10, with 16 bases in between. CDR1 is SQVTM, CDR2 ANQGSEA, per germline. The CDR3 totals 12 residues. The CDR3 DNA reads as TGCAGCGTTGGGTCGACGGGAGGTGGAGCTTTCTTT. This translates into CSVGSTGGGAFF. The full variable domain, with the rest looked up from reference TRBV29-1 and TRBJ1-1, is SAVISQKPSRDICQRGTSLTIQCQVDSQVTMMFWYRQQPGQSLTLIATANQGSEATYESGFVIDKFPISRPNLTFSTLTVSNMSPEDSSIYLCSVGSTGGGAFFGQGTRLTVV.

The chain uses TRBV13 and TRBJ2-7, with D possibly being TRBD1 (5 bases). Germline V gene data show CDR1 as PRHDT and CDR2 as FYEKMQ (reference sequence). V was cut by 5 bases and J by 3 bases, with 11 bases left in between. This CDR3 is 13 amino acids long. The DNA for the CDR3 is TGTGCCAGCAGCGAATCGGACAACTACGAGCAGTACTTC. Encoded protein: CASSESDNYEQYF.

This rearrangement joins TRBV4-1 to TRBJ2-1; 8 bases match TRBD1. From germline, CDR1 is MGHRA and CDR2 YSYEKL. CDR3 size: 16 residues. V dropped 4 bases and J dropped 3; count of bases not matched to a gene: 8. Written as DNA, the CDR3 is TGCGCCAGCAGCCCACAACAGGGGGGTGGCTACAATGAGCAGTTCTTC. Amino acids: CASSPQQGGGYNEQFF.

The gene calls are TRBV5-1 and TRBJ2-5, with 9 bases identical to TRBD2. Per the germline V gene, CDR1 is SGHRS and CDR2 is YFSETQ. The CDR3 extends over 16 amino acids. V was clipped by 4 bases and J by 5 bases; unmatched bases: 12. CDR3 in DNA: TGCGCCAGCAGCCTTGACACGGCCGCGGGAGGGGAGACCCAGTACTTC. It specifies CASSLDTAAGGETQYF.

This chain links TRBV4-1 with TRBJ2-2, with D perhaps TRBD2 (5 bases). The CDR3 consists of 13 residues. The germline CDR1 and CDR2 sequences are MGHRA and YSYEKL. V lost 1 base to trimming and J lost 7 bases, with 7 bases between them. The CDR3 protein is CASSQGTYGELFF. The CDR3 DNA reads TGCGCCAGCAGCCAAGGGACTTACGGGGAGCTGTTTTTT.

The chain links TRBV15 to TRBJ1-5; 7 bases agree with TRBD1. The CDR3 length is 15 residues. V was clipped by 4 bases and J by 7 bases; unmatched bases: 10. In germline, CDR1 is LNHNV, CDR2 YYDKDF (reference sequence). CDR3 residues: CATSTEGAGRQPQHF. The DNA for the CDR3 is TGTGCCACCAGCACGGAGGGGGCAGGGAGACAGCCCCAGCATTTT.

This clone was seen only once. J is TRBJ2-2 and V is TRBV28; 8 bases match TRBD1. J lost 4 bases, V lost 5 bases, and 9 bases had no gene match. This CDR3 contains 16 residues. The germline gives CDR1 MDHEN, CDR2 SYDVKM. The CDR3 loop reads CASSPSGGAGTGELFF. As DNA, the CDR3 is TGTGCCAGCAGTCCATCAGGGGGCGCTGGCACCGGGGAGCTGTTTTTT.

This chain uses TRBV10-1 with TRBJ2-1, with a possible D match to TRBD2 (6 bases). V gave up 6 bases and J gave up 5 bases, with 11 bases separating them. CDR3 length: 13 residues. Germline CDR1 reads WNHNN; CDR2 reads SYGVQD (reference sequence). CDR3 protein: CASSPSANNEQFF. The CDR3 DNA sequence: TGCGCCAGCAGCCCTAGCGCCAACAATGAGCAGTTCTTC.

In this sample, this clone turned up once. The V and J genes are TRBV27 and TRBJ1-1; 10 bases line up with TRBD1. The CDR3 spans 14 residues. Germline values: CDR1 MNHEY, CDR2 SMNVEV (reference sequence). V lost 3 bases and J lost 11; bases outside the gene matches: 9. The CDR3 reads CASSFIGTGARAFF. The CDR3 DNA follows: TGTGCCAGCAGTTTTATCGGGACAGGGGCTCGGGCTTTCTTT.

The chain couples TRBV10-3 to TRBJ2-2; 7 bases align to TRBD1. The CDR3 has 15 residues. The V and J ends lost 4 bases and 3 bases, in that order; junction bases with no gene match: 5. Germline-derived CDR1 and CDR2 are ENHRY and SYGVKD. The CDR3 here is CAISAGTAYTGELFF. DNA for the CDR3: TGTGCCATCAGTGCAGGGACAGCTTACACCGGGGAGCTGTTTTTT.

This rearrangement joins TRBV9 to TRBJ1-1, with D perhaps TRBD1 (5 bases). This CDR3 region has 17 residues. V shed 3 bases and J shed 1 base, with 19 bases lying between them. Germline values: CDR1 SGDLS, CDR2 YYNGEE. Here the CDR3 DNA reads TGTGCCAGCAGCGCAGGGTTAAGTATTAGGGCGAACACTGAAGCTTTCTTT. Residues: CASSAGLSIRANTEAFF.

This chain joins TRBV27 and TRBJ1-6; 8 bases are shared with TRBD1. Trimming removed 8 bases from V and 6 bases from J; junction bases left unmatched: 9. Germline-derived CDR1 and CDR2 are MNHEY and SMNVEV (reference sequence). The CDR3 has 15 residues. The CDR3 DNA is TGTGCCAGCGCCTTCTTAACAGGGGGTAATTCACCCCTCCACTTT. Protein sequence: CASAFLTGGNSPLHF.

This chain joins TRBV11-3 and TRBJ2-7; possible D gene TRBD2, 5 bases. V was pared by 3 bases and J by 1 base, with 16 bases between. Per germline, CDR1 SGHNT and CDR2 YENEEA. The CDR3 spans 16 residues. The CDR3 is CASSFYETTPSYEQYF. DNA of the CDR3: TGTGCCAGCAGCTTTTACGAGACTACCCCTTCCTACGAGCAGTACTTC. The full variable domain, its missing parts supplied by reference TRBV11-3 and TRBJ2-7, is EAGVVQSPRYKIIEKKQPVAFWCNPISGHNTLYWYLQNLGQGPELLIRYENEEAVDDSQLPKDRFSAERLKGVDSTLKIQPAELGDSAVYLCASSFYETTPSYEQYFGPGTRLTVT.

The genes are TRBV4-2 and TRBJ2-7; D perhaps matches TRBD2 (5 bases). V lost 2 bases, J lost 3 bases, and 14 bases lay in between. The CDR3 spans 15 residues. Germline V lookup: CDR1 LGHNA, CDR2 YNFKEQ. The CDR3 DNA is TGTGCCAGCAGCCAAACCTCGGAGGCCTACTACGAGCAGTACTTC. Protein sequence: CASSQTSEAYYEQYF.

The V and J genes are TRBV2 and TRBJ1-5; no clear D gene. Trimming shortened V by 4 bases and J by 4 bases, and 11 bases separated the two germline ends. The CDR3 covers 14 residues. The V gene's germline CDR1 is SNHLY and CDR2 FYNNEI. CDR3 nucleotides: TGTGCCAGCAGTGTGGAACGAGGAAATCAGCCCCAGCATTTT. Translated: CASSVERGNQPQHF.

The chain is built from TRBV5-1 and TRBJ1-1; 10 nucleotides align to TRBD1. The CDR3 sequence is 14 residues long. Trimming removed 3 bases from V and 1 base from J; junction bases left unmatched: 0. Germline lookup yields CDR1 SGHRS and CDR2 YFSETQ. CDR3 DNA sequence: TGCGCCAGCAGCTGGACAGGGGGGAACACTGAAGCTTTCTTT. Amino acid sequence: CASSWTGGNTEAFF. Drawing the rest from reference TRBV5-1 and TRBJ1-1, the complete variable domain is KAGVTQTPRYLIKTRGQQVTLSCSPISGHRSVSWYQQTPGQGLQFLFEYFSETQRNKGNFPGRFSGRQFSNSRSEMNVSTLELGDSALYLCASSWTGGNTEAFFGQGTRLTVV.